The 16 T cell receptor beta chains given below trace back to one sample, sequenced in a study of T cells in Graves' hyperthyroidism and ophthalmopathy. Amplified regions were TCR beta CDR3 sequences from RNA transcripts. A first-round RT-PCR of the TCR CDR3 used the HTBI primer set. MiXCR, run by TCRdb on the multiplex PCR reads, gives a single entry per CDR3 protein. Of about 250,000 distinct CDR3 sequences detected, about 20% appear once; the ten largest clones hold around 65%. The sequenced sample consisted of blood. The receptor set was obtained from a young man with Graves' ophthalmopathy.

The chain is built from TRBV7-9 and TRBJ2-1, with D unclear. The CDR3 totals 13 residues. The V gene lost 2 bases and the J gene lost 9 bases, with 11 bases spanning the gap. CDR1 and CDR2 from the germline V gene are SEHNR and FQNEAQ (reference sequence). CDR3: CASSLTVASEQFF. In DNA, the CDR3 is TGTGCCAGCAGCTTAACTGTAGCCAGTGAGCAGTTCTTC.

The chain uses TRBV2 and TRBJ1-1; D may be TRBD1 (5 bases). Germline CDR1 reads SNHLY; CDR2 reads FYNNEI. V was shortened by 3 bases and J by 9 bases, with 17 bases between the two germline ends. The CDR3 is made up of 14 amino acids. The CDR3 region is CASSDERDARKAFF. CDR3 bases: TGTGCCAGCAGTGATGAGAGGGACGCACGCAAAGCTTTCTTT. The whole variable domain, remainder taken from reference TRBV2 and TRBJ1-1, is EPEVTQTPSHQVTQMGQEVILRCVPISNHLYFYWYRQILGQKVEFLVSFYNNEISEKSEIFDDQFSVERPDGSNFTLKIRSTKLEDSAMYFCASSDERDARKAFFGQGTRLTVV.

There are a few counts of this clonotype. The chain employs TRBV7-9 and TRBJ1-5; D gene unclear. V was shortened by 5 bases and J by 5 bases, with 7 bases between the two germline ends. In germline, CDR1 is SEHNR, CDR2 FQNEAQ (reference sequence). The CDR3 consists of 12 residues. This CDR3 is CASSTLDQPQHF. The CDR3 bases are TGTGCCAGCAGCACGTTAGATCAGCCCCAGCATTTT.

A few counts support this clonotype. The J gene is TRBJ2-3, the V gene TRBV4-2; D is unresolved. This CDR3 is built from 17 residues. In germline, CDR1 is LGHNA, CDR2 YNFKEQ. The V and J ends lost 0 bases and 4 bases respectively, with 17 bases between them. Here the CDR3 reads CASSQDRGPASADTQYF. The CDR3 DNA is TGTGCCAGCAGCCAAGATCGCGGACCCGCCTCGGCAGATACGCAGTATTTT.

This clonotype appeared a few times. The chain joins TRBV2 to TRBJ2-7, with D perhaps matching TRBD2 (6 bases). This CDR3 is built from 14 residues. V lost 6 bases to trimming and J lost 2 bases, with 14 bases between them. In germline, CDR1 is SNHLY, CDR2 FYNNEI. CDR3 DNA sequence: TGTGCCAGCAGGGAGGGGCGAACCCCCTACGAGCAGTACTTC. This encodes CASREGRTPYEQYF.

At least ten counts were recorded for this clonotype. The chain couples TRBV6-1 to TRBJ1-2; D may be TRBD1 (6 bases). The CDR3 is 14 amino acids. The V gene's germline CDR1 is MNHNS and CDR2 SASEGT. Trimming left V 4 bases short and J 7 bases short, with 16 bases between. Here the CDR3 reads CASSASRGAGGYTF. The CDR3 DNA is TGTGCCAGCAGTGCGAGCAGGGGCGCTGGTGGCTACACCTTC.

The V call is TRBV28, the J call TRBJ2-5; D possibly matches TRBD1 or TRBD2 (5 bases each). Trimming took off 6 bases at V and 1 base at J, with 18 bases between the two ends. The CDR3 is 16 amino acids. The germline V gene has CDR1 MDHEN and CDR2 SYDVKM. The CDR3 nucleotides are TGTGCCAGCAGCCGGGGAAGGGGCCCCCTCCAAGAGACCCAGTACTTC. Its protein is CASSRGRGPLQETQYF.

This clonotype occurred a few times. The V and J genes are TRBV20-1 and TRBJ2-1; TRBD2 matches 10 bases. This CDR3 is built from 16 residues. Germline CDR1 and CDR2: DFQATT and SNEGSKA (reference sequence). V trimming: 1 base; J trimming: 2 bases; junction bases outside the gene matches: 5. CDR3 nucleotide sequence: TGCAGTGCTAGAGTACCAGCGGGAGGGCCCTACAATGAGCAGTTCTTC. It specifies CSARVPAGGPYNEQFF.

This clonotype has more than one count but fewer than ten. The chain couples TRBV19 to TRBJ2-7; D gene unclear. Germline V gene data show CDR1 as LNHDA and CDR2 as SQIVND (reference sequence). This CDR3 contains 15 residues. The V end was cut by 3 bases, the J end by 0 bases, with 12 bases between. The CDR3 coding sequence is TGTGCCAGTAGTATGGCCCCGGGTCTCTCCTACGAGCAGTACTTC. It codes for CASSMAPGLSYEQYF.

V is TRBV9 and J is TRBJ2-7; 11 nucleotides agree with TRBD1. Germline trimming cut 3 bases from V and 2 bases from J; bases unmatched to any gene: 4. Germline V gives CDR1 SGDLS, CDR2 YYNGEE. The CDR3 loop spans 15 amino acids. The CDR3 loop reads CASSAGTGGAYEQYF. The CDR3 nucleotides are TGTGCCAGCAGCGCGGGGACAGGGGGGGCCTACGAGCAGTACTTC.

This clonotype was recorded a few times. The V call is TRBV5-1, the J call TRBJ2-1; D possibly corresponds to TRBD1 (6 bases). V lost 0 bases and J 10 bases, leaving 14 bases between the germline ends. CDR1 is SGHRS and CDR2 is YFSETQ in the germline V gene. The CDR3 sequence is 14 residues long. CDR3 protein: CASSLVQGNIEQFF. CDR3 nucleotide sequence: TGCGCCAGCAGCTTGGTGCAGGGGAACATCGAGCAGTTCTTC.

The chain links TRBV29-1 to TRBJ2-3; 9 bases line up with TRBD2. The germline V gene encodes CDR1 SQVTM and CDR2 ANQGSEA. The CDR3 totals 15 residues. Unmatched junction bases numbered 10, after V lost 7 bases and J lost 2 bases. The CDR3 loop is CSAQMTSGNTDTQYF. For the CDR3, the DNA is TGCAGCGCCCAGATGACTAGCGGCAACACAGATACGCAGTATTTT.

The chain carries TRBV29-1 and TRBJ2-1, with 11 positions matching TRBD2. From germline, CDR1 is SQVTM and CDR2 ANQGSEA. The J segment lost 5 bases and the V segment lost 4 bases, leaving 10 bases of the junction unmatched. The CDR3 has 16 residues. The CDR3 reads CSVVVAGGGKDNEQFF. The CDR3 region has the DNA TGCAGCGTTGTTGTAGCGGGAGGGGGGAAGGACAATGAGCAGTTCTTC.

This clonotype has a count of ten or more. The genes are TRBV28 and TRBJ2-7; TRBD2 might be the D (6 bases). Germline lookup yields CDR1 MDHEN and CDR2 SYDVKM. V dropped 7 bases and J dropped 2 bases, with 12 bases sitting between them. The CDR3 is 13 amino acids. The CDR3 here is CASKGLAAYEQYF. The CDR3 region has the DNA TGTGCCAGCAAGGGACTCGCAGCCTACGAGCAGTACTTC. Full variable domain (missing parts from reference TRBV28 and TRBJ2-7): DVKVTQSSRYLVKRTGEKVFLECVQDMDHENMFWYRQDPGLGLRLIYFSYDVKMKEKGDIPEGYSVSREKKERFSLILESASTNQTSMYLCASKGLAAYEQYFGPGTRLTVT.

Only a few counts were recorded for this clonotype. The CDR3 loop reads CASSSRLLAGGQYNEQFF. The CDR3 DNA reads TGTGCCAGCAGCTCCCGGTTACTAGCGGGAGGGCAGTACAATGAGCAGTTCTTC. The chain couples TRBV11-3 to TRBJ2-1; TRBD2 aligns across 13 bases. CDR1 is SGHNT and CDR2 is YENEEA in the germline V gene. Trimming cost V 4 bases and J 4 bases; bases outside gene matches: 10. The CDR3 is 18 residues long.

There are a few counts of this clonotype. This chain links TRBV28 with TRBJ2-5; D ambiguous. Trimming left V 6 bases short and J 4 bases short, with 15 bases between. The germline V gene encodes CDR1 MDHEN and CDR2 SYDVKM. The CDR3 sequence is 14 residues long. CDR3 sequence reads: CASSPSVIGETQYF. CDR3 bases: TGTGCCAGCAGCCCGTCTGTAATCGGAGAGACCCAGTACTTC.